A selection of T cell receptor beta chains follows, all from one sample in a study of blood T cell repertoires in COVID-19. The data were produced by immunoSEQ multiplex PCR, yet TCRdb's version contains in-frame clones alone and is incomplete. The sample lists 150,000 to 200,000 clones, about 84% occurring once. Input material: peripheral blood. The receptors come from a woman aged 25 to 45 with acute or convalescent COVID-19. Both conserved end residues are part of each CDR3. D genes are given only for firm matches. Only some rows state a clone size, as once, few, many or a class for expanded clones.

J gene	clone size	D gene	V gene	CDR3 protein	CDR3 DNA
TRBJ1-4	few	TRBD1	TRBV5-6	CASSSLEDREYEKLFF	TGTGCCAGCAGCTCATTGGAGGACAGGGAATATGAAAAACTGTTTTTT
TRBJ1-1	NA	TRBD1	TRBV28	CASSLSTGAFTEAFF	TGTGCCAGCAGCTTATCGACAGGGGCCTTCACTGAAGCTTTCTTT
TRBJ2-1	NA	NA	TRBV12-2	CASRRYTSGRTNEQFF	TGTGCAAGTCGCCGATATACTAGCGGGAGAACCAATGAGCAGTTCTTC
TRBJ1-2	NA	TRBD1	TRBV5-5	CASSSHGQGYGGYTF	TGTGCCAGCAGCTCGCATGGACAGGGCTACGGTGGCTACACCTTC
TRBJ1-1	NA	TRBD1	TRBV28	CASRGSGTGENTEAFF	TGTGCCAGCAGGGGCTCCGGGACAGGGGAAAACACTGAAGCTTTCTTT
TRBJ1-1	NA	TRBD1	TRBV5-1	CASSSGQGPQAFF	TGCGCCAGCAGCTCGGGACAGGGCCCTCAAGCTTTCTTT
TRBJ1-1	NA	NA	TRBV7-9	CASSLAHWTGGGFF	TGTGCCAGCAGCTTAGCGCATTGGACGGGGGGAGGTTTCTTT
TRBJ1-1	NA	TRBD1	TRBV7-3	CASSLQGAGDEAFF	TGTGCCAGCAGCTTGCAGGGGGCAGGGGATGAAGCTTTCTTT
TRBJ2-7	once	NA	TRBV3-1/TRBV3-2	CASSQDPRLPYEQYF	TGTGCCAGCAGCCAAGATCCCCGGTTACCCTACGAGCAGTACTTC
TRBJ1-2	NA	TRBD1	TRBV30	CASQGIYGYTF	TGTGCCTCACAGGGGATCTATGGCTACACCTTC
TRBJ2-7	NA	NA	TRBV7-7	CAISPYAGSYEQYF	TGTGCTATCAGCCCTTATGCCGGCTCCTACGAGCAGTACTTC
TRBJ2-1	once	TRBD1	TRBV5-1	CASYRGSEQFF	TGCGCCAGCTACAGGGGGAGTGAGCAGTTCTTC
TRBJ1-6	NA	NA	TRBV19	CASSVTRDMALHF	TGTGCCAGTAGTGTAACCCGGGACATGGCCCTCCACTTT
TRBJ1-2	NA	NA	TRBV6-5	CASTDSLYGYTF	TGTGCCAGCACCGACAGTCTCTATGGCTACACCTTC
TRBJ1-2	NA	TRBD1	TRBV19	CASSLLQGALGYTF	TGTGCCAGTAGTTTACTACAGGGGGCGCTTGGCTACACCTTC
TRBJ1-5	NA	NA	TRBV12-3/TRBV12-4	CASSPGGWEPQHF	TGTGCCAGCAGCCCCGGGGGGTGGGAGCCCCAGCATTTT
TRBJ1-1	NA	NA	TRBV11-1	CASSLARLRDSGEAFF	TGTGCCAGCAGCTTAGCGCGCCTCAGGGATTCTGGCGAAGCTTTCTTT
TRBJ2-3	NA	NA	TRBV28	CASRLAGTADTQYF	TGTGCCAGCAGACTAGCTGGGACGGCGGATACGCAGTATTTT
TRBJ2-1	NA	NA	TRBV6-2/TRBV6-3	CASSYRQLEQFF	TGTGCCAGCAGTTACCGACAGTTAGAGCAGTTCTTC
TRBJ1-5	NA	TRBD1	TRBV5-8	CASSLETGVRNQPQHF	TGTGCCAGCAGCTTGGAAACAGGGGTACGGAATCAGCCCCAGCATTTT
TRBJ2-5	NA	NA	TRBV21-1	CASSKATIAGWLETQYF	TGTGCCAGCAGCAAAGCAACGATAGCGGGGTGGTTAGAGACCCAGTACTTC
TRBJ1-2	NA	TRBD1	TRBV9	CASSPGDRGYYGYTF	TGTGCCAGCAGCCCCGGGGACAGGGGGTACTATGGCTACACCTTC
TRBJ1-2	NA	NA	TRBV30	CAWGPLVRGTGYTF	TGTGCCTGGGGGCCCCTCGTTCGGGGTACTGGCTACACCTTC
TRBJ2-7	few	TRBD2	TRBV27	CASSLIGAASGGLTYEQYF	TGTGCCAGCAGTCTTATTGGTGCGGCCAGCGGGGGGTTAACCTACGAGCAGTACTTC
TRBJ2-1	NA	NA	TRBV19	CASSIPQGEQFF	TGTGCCAGTAGTATACCCCAGGGTGAGCAGTTCTTC
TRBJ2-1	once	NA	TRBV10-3	CAISTSGDSYNEQFF	TGTGCCATCAGTACCAGCGGAGACTCCTACAATGAGCAGTTCTTC
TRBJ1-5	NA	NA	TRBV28	CASSFPSRLHQPQHF	TGTGCCAGCAGTTTCCCCAGCAGGCTTCATCAGCCCCAGCATTTT
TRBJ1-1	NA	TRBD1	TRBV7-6	CASSPGTAGGF	TGTGCCAGCAGCCCTGGGACAGCTGGGGGGTTT
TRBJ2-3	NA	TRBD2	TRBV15	CATSRDGREGRTDTQYF	TGTGCCACCAGCAGAGATGGGCGGGAGGGACGCACAGATACGCAGTATTTT
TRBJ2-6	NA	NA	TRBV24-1	CATSRDNVLTF	TGTGCCACCAGCCGGGACAACGTCCTGACTTTC
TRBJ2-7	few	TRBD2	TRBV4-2	CASSHPSGRKVYEQYF	TGTGCCAGCAGCCATCCTAGCGGGAGGAAGGTTTACGAGCAGTACTTC
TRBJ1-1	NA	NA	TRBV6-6	CASETYTEAFF	TGTGCCAGCGAAACATACACTGAAGCTTTCTTT
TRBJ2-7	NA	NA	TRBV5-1	CASSRASAGIEIYEQYF	TGCGCCAGCAGTCGCGCCTCTGCCGGGATCGAAATCTACGAGCAGTACTTC
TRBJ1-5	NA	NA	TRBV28	CASSLDGQGPQHF	TGTGCCAGCAGCCTAGACGGGCAGGGGCCCCAGCATTTT
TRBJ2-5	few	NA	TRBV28	CASSPTGTGVRTQYF	TGTGCCAGCAGTCCCACAGGGACCGGGGTTAGGACCCAGTACTTC
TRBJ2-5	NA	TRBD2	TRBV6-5	CASRRTSGSSETQYF	TGTGCCAGCAGGAGGACTAGCGGTTCTTCGGAGACCCAGTACTTC
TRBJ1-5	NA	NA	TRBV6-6	CASTQKYRGNQPQHF	TGTGCCAGCACCCAAAAGTATCGGGGCAATCAGCCCCAGCATTTT
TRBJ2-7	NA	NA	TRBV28	CASRRQASYEQYF	TGTGCCAGCAGAAGACAGGCTAGCTACGAGCAGTACTTC
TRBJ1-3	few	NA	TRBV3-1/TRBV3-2	CASSQGGTAAHGDTIYF	TGTGCCAGCAGCCAAGGGGGAACAGCGGCCCACGGAGACACCATATATTTT
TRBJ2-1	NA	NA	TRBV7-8	CASSSPDGDEQFF	TGTGCCAGCAGCTCCCCCGATGGAGATGAGCAGTTCTTC